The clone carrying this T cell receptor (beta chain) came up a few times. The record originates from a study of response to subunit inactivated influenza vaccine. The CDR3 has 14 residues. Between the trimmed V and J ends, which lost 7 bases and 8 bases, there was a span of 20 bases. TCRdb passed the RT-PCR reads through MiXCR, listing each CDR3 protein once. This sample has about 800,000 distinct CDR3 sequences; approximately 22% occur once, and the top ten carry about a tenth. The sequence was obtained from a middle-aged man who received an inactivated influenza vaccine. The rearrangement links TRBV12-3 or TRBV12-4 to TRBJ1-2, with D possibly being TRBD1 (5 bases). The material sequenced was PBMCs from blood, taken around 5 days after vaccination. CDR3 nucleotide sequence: TGTGCCAGCACCAAAGGGACGGGGCGAGACGGCTACACCTTC. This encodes CASTKGTGRDGYTF.